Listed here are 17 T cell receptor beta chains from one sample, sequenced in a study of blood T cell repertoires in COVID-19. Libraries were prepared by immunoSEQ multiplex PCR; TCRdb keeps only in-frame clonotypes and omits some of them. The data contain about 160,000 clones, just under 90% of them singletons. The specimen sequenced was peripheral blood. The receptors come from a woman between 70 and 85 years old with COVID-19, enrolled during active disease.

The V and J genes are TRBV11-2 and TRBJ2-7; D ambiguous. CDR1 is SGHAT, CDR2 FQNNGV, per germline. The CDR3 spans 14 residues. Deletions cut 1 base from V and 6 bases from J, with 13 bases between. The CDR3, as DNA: TGTGCCAGCAGCTTAGCAGCGACGAGAGGCGAGCAGTACTTC. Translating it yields CASSLAATRGEQYF.

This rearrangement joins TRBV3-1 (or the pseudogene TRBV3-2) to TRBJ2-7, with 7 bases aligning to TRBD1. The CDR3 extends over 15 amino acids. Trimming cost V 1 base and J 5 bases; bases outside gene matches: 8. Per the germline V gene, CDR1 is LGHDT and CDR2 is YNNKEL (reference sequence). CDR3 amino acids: CASSQVPGGVDEQYF. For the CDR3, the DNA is TGTGCCAGCAGCCAAGTTCCAGGGGGAGTCGACGAGCAGTACTTC.

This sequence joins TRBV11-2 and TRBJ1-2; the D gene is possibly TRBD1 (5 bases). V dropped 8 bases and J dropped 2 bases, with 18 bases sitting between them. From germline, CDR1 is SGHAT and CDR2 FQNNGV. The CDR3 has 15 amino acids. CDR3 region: CASSLLAGGNYGYTF. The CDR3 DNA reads TGTGCCAGCTCCTTATTAGCGGGGGGGAACTATGGCTACACCTTC.

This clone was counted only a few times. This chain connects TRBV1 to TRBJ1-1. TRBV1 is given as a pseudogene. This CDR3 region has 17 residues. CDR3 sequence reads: CTSSQVPGGTGNTEAFF. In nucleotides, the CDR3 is TGCACCAGCAGCCAAGTACCCGGCGGGACGGGGAACACTGAAGCTTTCTTT.

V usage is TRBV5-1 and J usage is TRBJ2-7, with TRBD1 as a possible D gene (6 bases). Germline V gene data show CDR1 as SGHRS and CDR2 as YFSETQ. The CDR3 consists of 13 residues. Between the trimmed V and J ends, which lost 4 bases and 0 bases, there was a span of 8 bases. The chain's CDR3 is CASSQGSSYEQYF. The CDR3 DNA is TGCGCCAGCAGCCAGGGGAGCTCCTACGAGCAGTACTTC.

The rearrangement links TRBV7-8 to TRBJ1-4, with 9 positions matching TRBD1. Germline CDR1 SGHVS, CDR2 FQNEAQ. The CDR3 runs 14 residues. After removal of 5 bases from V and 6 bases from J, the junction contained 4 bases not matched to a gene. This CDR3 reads CASSRDRADEKLFF. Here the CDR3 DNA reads TGTGCCAGCAGCCGGGACAGGGCGGATGAAAAACTGTTTTTT.

CDR3 loop: CSVGTGTNEKLFF. The CDR3 DNA is TGCAGCGTGGGGACAGGGACTAATGAAAAACTGTTTTTT. This chain joins TRBV29-1 and TRBJ1-4; 9 positions match TRBD1. Germline assignment: CDR1 SQVTM and CDR2 ANQGSEA. The CDR3 is made up of 13 amino acids. V lost 6 bases, J lost 2 bases, and 1 base stayed unmatched.

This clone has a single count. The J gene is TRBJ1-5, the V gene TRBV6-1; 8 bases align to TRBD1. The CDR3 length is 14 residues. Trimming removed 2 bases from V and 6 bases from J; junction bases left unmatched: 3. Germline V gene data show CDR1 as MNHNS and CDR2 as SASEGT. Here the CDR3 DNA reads TGTGCCAGCAGTGAAACGGACAGGGCTCAGCCCCAGCATTTT. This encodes CASSETDRAQPQHF.

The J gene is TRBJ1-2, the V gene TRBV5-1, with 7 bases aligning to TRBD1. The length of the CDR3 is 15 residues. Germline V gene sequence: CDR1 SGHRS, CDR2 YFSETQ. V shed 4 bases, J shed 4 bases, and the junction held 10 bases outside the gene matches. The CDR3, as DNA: TGCGCCAGCAGCCTGCAGACAGGGATTTCCTATGGCTACACCTTC. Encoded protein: CASSLQTGISYGYTF.

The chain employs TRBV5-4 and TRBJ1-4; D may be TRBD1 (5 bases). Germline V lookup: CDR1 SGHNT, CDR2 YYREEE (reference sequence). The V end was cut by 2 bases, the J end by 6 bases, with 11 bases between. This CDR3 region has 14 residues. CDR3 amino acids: CASSFDRTHEKLFF. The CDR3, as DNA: TGTGCCAGCAGCTTCGACAGAACCCATGAAAAACTGTTTTTT.

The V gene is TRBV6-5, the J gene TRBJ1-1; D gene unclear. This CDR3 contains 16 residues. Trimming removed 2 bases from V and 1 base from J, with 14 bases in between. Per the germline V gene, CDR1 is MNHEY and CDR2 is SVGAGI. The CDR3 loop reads CASSYRTDGKNTEAFF. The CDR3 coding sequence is TGTGCCAGCAGTTACCGTACGGACGGGAAGAACACTGAAGCTTTCTTT.

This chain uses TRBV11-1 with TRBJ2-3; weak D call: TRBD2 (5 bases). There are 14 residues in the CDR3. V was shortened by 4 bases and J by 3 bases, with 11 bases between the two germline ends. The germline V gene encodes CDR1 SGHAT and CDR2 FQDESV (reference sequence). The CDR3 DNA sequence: TGTGCCAGCAGCTCAGAAGGACTGACAGATACGCAGTATTTT. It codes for CASSSEGLTDTQYF.

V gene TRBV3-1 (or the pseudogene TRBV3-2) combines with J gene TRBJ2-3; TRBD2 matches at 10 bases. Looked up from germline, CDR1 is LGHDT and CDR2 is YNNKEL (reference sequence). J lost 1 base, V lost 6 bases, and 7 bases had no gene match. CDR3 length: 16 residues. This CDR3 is CASSQPLAGGTDTQYF. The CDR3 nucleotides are TGTGCCAGCAGTCAGCCGCTAGCGGGGGGCACAGATACGCAGTATTTT.

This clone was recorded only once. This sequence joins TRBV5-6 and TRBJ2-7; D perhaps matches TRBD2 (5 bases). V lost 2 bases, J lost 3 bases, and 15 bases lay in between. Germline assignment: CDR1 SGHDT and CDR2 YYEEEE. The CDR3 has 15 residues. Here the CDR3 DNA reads TGTGCCAGCAGCTTCGGGGTAGACTCTGGCTACGAGCAGTACTTC. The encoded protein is CASSFGVDSGYEQYF. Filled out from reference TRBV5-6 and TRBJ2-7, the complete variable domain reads DAGVTQSPTHLIKTRGQQVTLRCSPKSGHDTVSWYQQALGQGPQFIFQYYEEEERQRGNFPDRFSGHQFPNYSSELNVNALLLGDSALYLCASSFGVDSGYEQYFGPGTRLTVT.

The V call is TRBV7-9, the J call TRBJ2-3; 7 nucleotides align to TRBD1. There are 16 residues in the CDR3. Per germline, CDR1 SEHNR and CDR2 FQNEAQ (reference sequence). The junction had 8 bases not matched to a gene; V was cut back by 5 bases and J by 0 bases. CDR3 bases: TGTGCCAGCAGCCAGGACAGGTTGACTAGCACAGATACGCAGTATTTT. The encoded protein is CASSQDRLTSTDTQYF.

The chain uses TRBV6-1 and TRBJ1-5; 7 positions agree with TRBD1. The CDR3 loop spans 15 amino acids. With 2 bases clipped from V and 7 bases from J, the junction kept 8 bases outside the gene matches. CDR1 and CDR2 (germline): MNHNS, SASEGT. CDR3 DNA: TGTGCCAGCAGTGAACAAAAGACAGGGCAGCAGCCCCAGCATTTT. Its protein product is CASSEQKTGQQPQHF.

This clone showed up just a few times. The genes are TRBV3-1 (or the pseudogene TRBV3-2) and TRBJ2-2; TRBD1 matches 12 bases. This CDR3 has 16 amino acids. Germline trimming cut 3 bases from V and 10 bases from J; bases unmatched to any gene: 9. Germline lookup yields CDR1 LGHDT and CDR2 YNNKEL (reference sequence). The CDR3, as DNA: TGTGCCAGCAGCCAGGGTACCGGGACAGGGGGCGCGGAGCTGTTTTTT. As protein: CASSQGTGTGGAELFF.